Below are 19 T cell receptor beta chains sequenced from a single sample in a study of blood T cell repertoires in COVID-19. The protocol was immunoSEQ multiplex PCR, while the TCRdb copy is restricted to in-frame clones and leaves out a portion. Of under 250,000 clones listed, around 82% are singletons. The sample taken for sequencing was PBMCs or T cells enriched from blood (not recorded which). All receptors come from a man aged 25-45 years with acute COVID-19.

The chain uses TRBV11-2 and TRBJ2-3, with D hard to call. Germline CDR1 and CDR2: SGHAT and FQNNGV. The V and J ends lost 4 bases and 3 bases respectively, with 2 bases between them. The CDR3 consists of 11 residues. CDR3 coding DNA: TGTGCCAGCAGCTCGACAGATACGCAGTATTTT. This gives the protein CASSSTDTQYF.

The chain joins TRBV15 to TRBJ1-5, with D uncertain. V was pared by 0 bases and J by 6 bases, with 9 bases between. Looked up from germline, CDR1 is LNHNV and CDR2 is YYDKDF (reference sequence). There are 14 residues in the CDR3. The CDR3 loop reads CATSRDWSSQPQHF. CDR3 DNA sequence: TGTGCCACCAGCAGAGACTGGTCTAGTCAGCCCCAGCATTTT.

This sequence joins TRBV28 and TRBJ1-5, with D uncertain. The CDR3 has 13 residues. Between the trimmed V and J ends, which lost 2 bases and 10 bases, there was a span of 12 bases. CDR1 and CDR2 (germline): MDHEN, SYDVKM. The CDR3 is CASSLGLLGPQHF. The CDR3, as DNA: TGTGCCAGCAGTTTAGGGCTTTTAGGACCCCAGCATTTT.

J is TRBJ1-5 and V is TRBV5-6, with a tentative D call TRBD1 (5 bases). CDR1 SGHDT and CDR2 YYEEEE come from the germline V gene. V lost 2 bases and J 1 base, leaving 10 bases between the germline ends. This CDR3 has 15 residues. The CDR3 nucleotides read TGTGCCAGCAGCTTTGCGGGGGGGAGCAATCAGCCCCAGCATTTT. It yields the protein CASSFAGGSNQPQHF.

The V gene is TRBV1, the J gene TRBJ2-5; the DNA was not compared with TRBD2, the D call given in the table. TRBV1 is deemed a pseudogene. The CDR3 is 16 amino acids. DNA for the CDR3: TGCACCAGCAGCCAAGCTAGCGGGGGGGCCCAAGAGACCCAGTACTTC. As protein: CTSSQASGGAQETQYF.

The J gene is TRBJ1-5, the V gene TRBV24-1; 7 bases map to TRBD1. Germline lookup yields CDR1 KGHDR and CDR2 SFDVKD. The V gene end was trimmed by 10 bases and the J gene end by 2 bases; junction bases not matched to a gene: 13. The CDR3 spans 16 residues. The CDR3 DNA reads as TGTGCCACTGGGGGGAGGACAGGAGATGGCAATCAGCCCCAGCATTTT. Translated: CATGGRTGDGNQPQHF.

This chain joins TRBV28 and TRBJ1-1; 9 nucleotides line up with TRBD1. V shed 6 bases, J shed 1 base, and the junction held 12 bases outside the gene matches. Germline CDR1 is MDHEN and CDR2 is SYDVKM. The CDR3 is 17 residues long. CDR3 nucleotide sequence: TGTGCCAGCAGCCTACCCGGACAGGGGAGAAGGAACACTGAAGCTTTCTTT. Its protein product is CASSLPGQGRRNTEAFF.

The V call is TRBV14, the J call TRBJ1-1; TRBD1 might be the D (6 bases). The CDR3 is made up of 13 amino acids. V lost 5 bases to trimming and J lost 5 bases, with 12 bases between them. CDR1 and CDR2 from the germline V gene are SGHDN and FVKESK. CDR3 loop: CASSSQGPTEAFF. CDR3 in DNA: TGTGCCAGCAGCTCACAGGGTCCAACTGAAGCTTTCTTT.

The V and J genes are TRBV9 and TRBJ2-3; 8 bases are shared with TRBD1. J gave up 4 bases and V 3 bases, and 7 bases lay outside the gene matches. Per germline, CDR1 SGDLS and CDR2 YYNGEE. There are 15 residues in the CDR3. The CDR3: CASSGRDRGADTQYF. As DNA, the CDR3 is TGTGCCAGCAGCGGCCGCGACAGGGGAGCAGATACGCAGTATTTT.

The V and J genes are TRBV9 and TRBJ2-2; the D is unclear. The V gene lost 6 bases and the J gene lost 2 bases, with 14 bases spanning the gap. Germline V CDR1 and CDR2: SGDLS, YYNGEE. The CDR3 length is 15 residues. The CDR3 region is CASTGPGSNTGELFF. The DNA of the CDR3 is TGTGCCAGCACCGGCCCAGGCTCTAACACCGGGGAGCTGTTTTTT.

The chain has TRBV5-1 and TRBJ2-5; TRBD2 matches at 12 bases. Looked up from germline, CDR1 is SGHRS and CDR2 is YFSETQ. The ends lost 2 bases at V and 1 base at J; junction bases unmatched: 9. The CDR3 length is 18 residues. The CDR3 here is CASSLGKTSGGLQETQYF. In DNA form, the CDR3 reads TGCGCCAGCAGCTTAGGGAAGACTAGCGGGGGCCTCCAAGAGACCCAGTACTTC.

DNA of the CDR3: TGTGCCAGCAGCTACGAGTTTTCCTATGGCTACACCTTC. It yields the protein CASSYEFSYGYTF. V is TRBV6-5 and J is TRBJ1-2; D uncertain. This CDR3 contains 13 residues. Trimming removed 6 bases from V and 4 bases from J, with 12 bases in between. Germline lookup yields CDR1 MNHEY and CDR2 SVGAGI.

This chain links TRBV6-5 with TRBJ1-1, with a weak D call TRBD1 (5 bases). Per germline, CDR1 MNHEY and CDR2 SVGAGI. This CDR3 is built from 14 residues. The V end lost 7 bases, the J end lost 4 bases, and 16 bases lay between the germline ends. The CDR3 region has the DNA TGTGCCAGCATCAAGGGGCAGGGAATCACTGAAGCTTTCTTT. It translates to CASIKGQGITEAFF.

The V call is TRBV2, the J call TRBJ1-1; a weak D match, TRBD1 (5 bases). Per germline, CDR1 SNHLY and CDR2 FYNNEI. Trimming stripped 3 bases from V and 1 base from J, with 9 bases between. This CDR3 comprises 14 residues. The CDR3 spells CASSDREENTEAFF. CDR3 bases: TGTGCCAGCAGTGACAGGGAGGAGAACACTGAAGCTTTCTTT.

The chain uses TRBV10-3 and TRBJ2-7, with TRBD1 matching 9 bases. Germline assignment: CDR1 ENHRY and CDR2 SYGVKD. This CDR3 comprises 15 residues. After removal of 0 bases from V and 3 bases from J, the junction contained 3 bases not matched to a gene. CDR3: CAISESGTGSYEQYF. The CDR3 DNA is TGTGCCATCAGTGAGTCGGGGACAGGGAGCTACGAGCAGTACTTC.

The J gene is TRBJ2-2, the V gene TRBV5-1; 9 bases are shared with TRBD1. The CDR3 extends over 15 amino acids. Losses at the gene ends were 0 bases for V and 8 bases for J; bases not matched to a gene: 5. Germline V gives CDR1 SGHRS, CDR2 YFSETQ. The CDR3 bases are TGCGCCAGCAGCTTGGATGGACAGGGGTTAGGGGAGCTGTTTTTT. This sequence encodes CASSLDGQGLGELFF.

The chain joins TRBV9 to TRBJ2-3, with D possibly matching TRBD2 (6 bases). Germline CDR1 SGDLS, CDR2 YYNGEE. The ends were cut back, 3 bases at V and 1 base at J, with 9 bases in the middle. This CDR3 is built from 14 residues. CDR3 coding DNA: TGTGCCAGCAGCGAGATAGCGGGCACAGATACGCAGTATTTT. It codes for CASSEIAGTDTQYF. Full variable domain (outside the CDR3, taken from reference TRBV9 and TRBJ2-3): DSGVTQTPKHLITATGQRVTLRCSPRSGDLSVYWYQQSLDQGLQFLIQYYNGEERAKGNILERFSAQQFPDLHSELNLSSLELGDSALYFCASSEIAGTDTQYFGPGTRLTVL.

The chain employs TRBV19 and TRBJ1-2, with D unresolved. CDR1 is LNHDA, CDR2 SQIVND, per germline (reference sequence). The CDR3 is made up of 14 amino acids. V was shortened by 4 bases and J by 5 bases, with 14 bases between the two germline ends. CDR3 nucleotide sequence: TGTGCCAGTAGTACCCCCGGGAGCTCTTATGGCTACACCTTC. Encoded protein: CASSTPGSSYGYTF.

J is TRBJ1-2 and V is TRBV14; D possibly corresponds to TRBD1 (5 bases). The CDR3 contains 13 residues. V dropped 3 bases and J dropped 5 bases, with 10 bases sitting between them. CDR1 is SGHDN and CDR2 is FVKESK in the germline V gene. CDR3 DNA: TGTGCCAGCAGCCAGGATAGACAGTATGGCTACACCTTC. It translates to CASSQDRQYGYTF.